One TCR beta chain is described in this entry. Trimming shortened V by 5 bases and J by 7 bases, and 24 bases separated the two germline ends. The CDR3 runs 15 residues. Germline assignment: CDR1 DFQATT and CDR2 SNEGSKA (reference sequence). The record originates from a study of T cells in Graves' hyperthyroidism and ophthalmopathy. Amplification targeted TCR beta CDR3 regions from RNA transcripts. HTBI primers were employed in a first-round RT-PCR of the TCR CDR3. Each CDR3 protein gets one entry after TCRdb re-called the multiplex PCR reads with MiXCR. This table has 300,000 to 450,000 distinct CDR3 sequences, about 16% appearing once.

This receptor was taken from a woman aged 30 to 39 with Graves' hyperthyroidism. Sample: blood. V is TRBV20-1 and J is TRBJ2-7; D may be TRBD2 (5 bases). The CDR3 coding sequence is TGCAGTGCTGATAATCGAAGGGAGTCTCCGTATGAGCAGTACTTC. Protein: CSADNRRESPYEQYF.